This T cell receptor (beta chain) appears in the sequencing data of a study of blood T cell repertoires in COVID-19. TCRdb's table, derived via immunoSEQ multiplex PCR, lists solely in-frame clones and lacks some. The sample contains some 310,000 clones, about nine tenths of which appear only once. Sequencing was carried out using peripheral blood. The source is a man aged 45-65 years with active or convalescent COVID-19.

The CDR3 DNA follows: TGTGCCTGGAGTTTACCACTAGGTACTAATGAAAAACTGTTTTTT. Translated, it gives CAWSLPLGTNEKLFF. The genes are TRBV30 and TRBJ1-4, with D uncertain. V lost 2 bases and J 2 bases, leaving 12 bases between the germline ends. Germline V gene data show CDR1 as GTSNPN and CDR2 as SVGIG (reference sequence). This CDR3 has 15 residues.